These 3 T cell receptor beta chains were all obtained from the same sample, sequenced in a study of cytomegalovirus exposure and HLA in healthy donors. PCR primers comprised 60 Vbeta and 13 Jbeta primers. The method was immunoSEQ multiplex PCR; TCRdb's version includes in-frame clones alone and lacks a portion of them. The data contain fewer than 120,000 clones, approximately 79% of them singletons. The sample comprised PBMCs. The origin of the receptors is a man under 40 in good health and CMV-seropositive.

The chain links TRBV4-2 to TRBJ2-1, with 12 bases that match TRBD2. Trimming removed 8 bases from V and 5 bases from J; junction bases left unmatched: 10. Germline V gene sequence: CDR1 LGHNA, CDR2 YNFKEQ. The CDR3 is 16 residues long. The CDR3: CASGWYGTSGHNEQFF. In DNA form, the CDR3 reads TGTGCCAGCGGTTGGTACGGGACTAGCGGGCACAATGAGCAGTTCTTC.

CDR3 protein: CASRMDRGDQPQHF. The CDR3 DNA reads as TGTGCCAGTAGGATGGACAGGGGAGATCAGCCCCAGCATTTT. The gene calls are TRBV19 and TRBJ1-5; TRBD1 matches 9 bases. The CDR3 length is 14 residues. Trimming took 6 bases from V and 5 from J; bases not matched to a gene: 5. Germline V gene data show CDR1 as LNHDA and CDR2 as SQIVND (reference sequence).

The chain couples TRBV7-2 to TRBJ1-1, with D maybe TRBD1 (5 bases). From germline, CDR1 is SGHTA and CDR2 FQGNSA. V lost 5 bases, J lost 3 bases, and 13 bases lay in between. This CDR3 spans 14 amino acids. CDR3 protein: CASSDRQSYTEAFF. CDR3 DNA: TGTGCCAGCAGCGACCGACAGTCCTACACTGAAGCTTTCTTT.